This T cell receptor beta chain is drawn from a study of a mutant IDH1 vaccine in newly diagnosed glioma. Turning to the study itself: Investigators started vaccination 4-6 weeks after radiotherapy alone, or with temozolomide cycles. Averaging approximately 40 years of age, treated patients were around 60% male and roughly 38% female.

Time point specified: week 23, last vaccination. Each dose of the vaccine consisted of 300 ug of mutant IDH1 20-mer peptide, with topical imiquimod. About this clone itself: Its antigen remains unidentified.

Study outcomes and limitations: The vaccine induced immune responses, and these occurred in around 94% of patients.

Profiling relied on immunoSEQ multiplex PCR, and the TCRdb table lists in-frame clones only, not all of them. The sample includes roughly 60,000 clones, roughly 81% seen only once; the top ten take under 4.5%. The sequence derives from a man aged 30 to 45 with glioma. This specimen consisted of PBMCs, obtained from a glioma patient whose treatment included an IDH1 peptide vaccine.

The CDR3 reads CASSFWSGYTF. The CDR3 nucleotides read TGTGCCAGCAGTTTTTGGTCTGGCTACACCTTC. This chain joins TRBV28 and TRBJ1-2; D is undetermined. The CDR3 totals 11 residues. Per germline, CDR1 MDHEN and CDR2 SYDVKM. The V and J ends lost 3 bases and 7 bases respectively, with 6 bases between them.